What follows are 21 T cell receptor beta chains derived from one specimen sequenced in a study of cytomegalovirus exposure and HLA in healthy donors. Both 60 Vbeta primers and 13 Jbeta primers went into the PCR. Measured with immunoSEQ multiplex PCR; TCRdb has only the in-frame clones, and not every one. The table records roughly 98,000 clones, more than 60% of them present only once. The specimen was PBMCs. These receptors were taken from a man younger than 35 in good health and CMV-seropositive.

The chain couples TRBV7-6 to TRBJ2-3; perhaps TRBD2 as D (6 bases). V lost 4 bases and J lost 4, with 18 bases in between. The CDR3 sequence is 16 residues long. The V gene's germline CDR1 is SGHVS and CDR2 FNYEAQ. CDR3 DNA sequence: TGTGCCAGCAGCTCACAGGACGGGGGAAAGGCAGATACGCAGTATTTT. Encoded protein: CASSSQDGGKADTQYF.

The chain uses TRBV4-2 and TRBJ2-5; D is perhaps TRBD2 (6 bases). CDR1 and CDR2 (germline): LGHNA, YNFKEQ. There are 12 residues in the CDR3. V was cut by 5 bases and J by 4 bases, with 8 bases left in between. CDR3 loop: CASSVGGETQYF. The CDR3 coding sequence is TGTGCCAGCAGCGTGGGGGGAGAGACCCAGTACTTC.

The chain employs TRBV23-1 and TRBJ1-3; D gene uncertain. TRBV23-1 is an ORF, and what it does is uncertain. The V gene lost 2 bases and the J gene lost 3 bases, with 5 bases spanning the gap. The CDR3 loop spans 13 amino acids. The CDR3 loop reads CASSQVCGNTIYF. The CDR3 nucleotides read TGCGCCAGCAGTCAAGTATGTGGAAACACCATATATTTT.

V gene TRBV7-9 combines with J gene TRBJ1-4, with 7 positions matching TRBD1. V was pared by 3 bases and J by 7 bases, with 2 bases of the junction left unmatched. Germline lookup yields CDR1 SEHNR and CDR2 FQNEAQ (reference sequence). The CDR3 length is 13 residues. The CDR3 loop reads CASSFDRVEKLFF. CDR3 nucleotide sequence: TGTGCCAGCAGCTTTGACAGGGTTGAAAAACTGTTTTTT.

The V call is TRBV7-9, the J call TRBJ1-1, with 7 positions matching TRBD1. The V and J ends lost 8 bases and 4 bases, in that order; junction bases with no gene match: 10. Per the germline V gene, CDR1 is SEHNR and CDR2 is FQNEAQ (reference sequence). The CDR3 extends over 14 amino acids. The CDR3 region is CASGTGAGGTEAFF. The CDR3, as DNA: TGTGCCAGCGGTACGGGGGCAGGGGGCACTGAAGCTTTCTTT. Based on the CDR3 plus reference TRBV7-9 and TRBJ1-1, the full variable domain is DTGVSQNPRHKITKRGQNVTFRCDPISEHNRLYWYRQTLGQGPEFLTYFQNEAQLEKSRLLSDRFSAERPKGSFSTLEIQRTEQGDSAMYLCASGTGAGGTEAFFGQGTRLTVV.

The V and J genes are TRBV4-1 and TRBJ2-1; no firm D call. The germline V gene has CDR1 MGHRA and CDR2 YSYEKL. The CDR3 contains 14 residues. V was shortened by 0 bases and J by 8 bases, with 11 bases between the two germline ends. CDR3 sequence: CASSQDPLVYEQFF. In DNA form, the CDR3 reads TGCGCCAGCAGCCAAGACCCCCTAGTGTATGAGCAGTTCTTC.

This clone was counted a few times. The V call is TRBV5-6, the J call TRBJ1-6; possibly TRBD1 for D (6 bases). There are 15 residues in the CDR3. The germline gives CDR1 SGHDT, CDR2 YYEEEE. The V gene lost 0 bases and the J gene lost 9 bases, with 13 bases spanning the gap. CDR3: CASSLGQGRVSPLHF. CDR3 nucleotides: TGTGCCAGCAGCTTGGGGCAGGGGAGGGTTTCACCCCTCCACTTT.

This sequence joins TRBV7-9 and TRBJ1-1; TRBD1 matches at 9 bases. CDR1 and CDR2 (germline): SEHNR, FQNEAQ (reference sequence). The CDR3 is 14 amino acids. Trimming cost V 5 bases and J 0 bases; bases outside gene matches: 1. The CDR3 is CASSRTGVNTEAFF. Written as DNA, the CDR3 is TGTGCCAGCAGCCGGACAGGGGTGAACACTGAAGCTTTCTTT. Combining the CDR3 with reference TRBV7-9 and TRBJ1-1 gives the whole variable domain DTGVSQNPRHKITKRGQNVTFRCDPISEHNRLYWYRQTLGQGPEFLTYFQNEAQLEKSRLLSDRFSAERPKGSFSTLEIQRTEQGDSAMYLCASSRTGVNTEAFFGQGTRLTVV.

This clone was counted only a few times. V is TRBV5-1 and J is TRBJ2-7, with 15 bases fitting TRBD2. This CDR3 spans 17 amino acids. CDR1 and CDR2 (germline): SGHRS, YFSETQ. With V trimmed by 4 bases and J by 0 bases, 5 bases remained unmatched. DNA for the CDR3: TGCGCCAGCAGCCCGGGACTAGCGGGGGGTCCCTCCTACGAGCAGTACTTC. Its protein product is CASSPGLAGGPSYEQYF.

The V call is TRBV19, the J call TRBJ1-4, with D maybe TRBD1 (6 bases). Deletions cut 3 bases from V and 4 bases from J, with 12 bases between. There are 15 residues in the CDR3. Per germline, CDR1 LNHDA and CDR2 SQIVND (reference sequence). In DNA form, the CDR3 reads TGTGCCAGTAGTATCAGTCAGGGGAATAATGAAAAACTGTTTTTT. Translation: CASSISQGNNEKLFF.

The chain carries TRBV6-5 and TRBJ2-7; possible D gene TRBD1, 6 bases. The CDR3 spans 13 residues. With 2 bases removed from V and 4 bases from J, the gap between germline ends came to 9 bases. Germline loops: CDR1 MNHEY, CDR2 SVGAGI. CDR3 coding DNA: TGTGCCAGCAGTTACCTCCAGGGGTACGAGCAGTACTTC. Amino acids: CASSYLQGYEQYF.

Written as DNA, the CDR3 is TGTGCCAGCAGACTCTGGGACAGTGGCAATCAGCCCCAGCATTTT. Amino acids: CASRLWDSGNQPQHF. The chain recombines TRBV2 with TRBJ1-5; 7 nucleotides agree with TRBD1. The CDR3 spans 15 residues. Germline V CDR1 and CDR2: SNHLY, FYNNEI. V gave up 6 bases and J gave up 2 bases; unmatched junction bases: 7.

This clone was picked up a small number of times. The chain employs TRBV6-1 and TRBJ2-1, with D tentatively TRBD2 (5 bases). Per germline, CDR1 MNHNS and CDR2 SASEGT. The CDR3 extends over 17 amino acids. V was shortened by 2 bases and J by 0 bases, with 14 bases between the two germline ends. CDR3 protein: CASSEPQAAYSYNEQFF. The CDR3 nucleotides are TGTGCCAGCAGTGAACCCCAAGCGGCCTACTCCTACAATGAGCAGTTCTTC.

This clone has just a few counts. The chain uses TRBV10-2 and TRBJ1-6; D possibly corresponds to TRBD1 (6 bases). CDR3 length: 17 residues. Germline values: CDR1 WSHSY, CDR2 SAAADI. V dropped 6 bases and J dropped 0 bases, with 15 bases sitting between them. Here the CDR3 reads CASSRRQANSYNSPLHF. CDR3 nucleotides: TGCGCCAGCAGCCGACGACAGGCGAACTCCTATAATTCACCCCTCCACTTT.

The chain couples TRBV9 to TRBJ2-2; unclear D gene. The CDR3 totals 14 residues. CDR1 SGDLS and CDR2 YYNGEE come from the germline V gene. Trimming pared 0 bases from V and 4 bases from J, leaving 7 bases between. Here the CDR3 reads CASSVGSGTGELFF. CDR3 nucleotides: TGTGCCAGCAGCGTAGGTTCAGGCACCGGGGAGCTGTTTTTT.

A remark on this clone: The sample contains more than one DNA sequence encoding this CDR3. The J gene is TRBJ2-7, the V gene TRBV5-4; D is unclear. This CDR3 contains 11 residues. V was cut by 3 bases and J by 4 bases, with 5 bases left in between. CDR1 SGHNT and CDR2 YYREEE come from the germline V gene (reference sequence). CDR3 in amino acids: CASSSPYEQYF. CDR3 nucleotide sequence: TGTGCCAGCAGCTCCCCTTACGAGCAGTACTTC.

This clone has a handful of counts. The V gene is TRBV5-4, the J gene TRBJ2-7; 9 nucleotides line up with TRBD1. This CDR3 spans 17 amino acids. J was trimmed by 2 bases and V by 4 bases; bases with no gene match: 13. Looked up from germline, CDR1 is SGHNT and CDR2 is YYREEE (reference sequence). The CDR3 nucleotides read TGTGCCAGCAGCGACGATGGGGGGACAGGGATGCCCTACGAGCAGTACTTC. It codes for CASSDDGGTGMPYEQYF.

This clone showed up just a few times. The chain employs TRBV7-9 and TRBJ2-7; D is undetermined. Germline CDR1 SEHNR, CDR2 FQNEAQ (reference sequence). V lost 4 bases and J 4 bases, leaving 11 bases between the germline ends. CDR3 length: 13 amino acids. For the CDR3, the DNA is TGTGCCAGCAGCTACCGGCTGGAGTACGAGCAGTACTTC. It codes for CASSYRLEYEQYF. The full variable domain, in which reference TRBV7-9 and TRBJ2-7 provide the parts outside the CDR3, is DTGVSQNPRHKITKRGQNVTFRCDPISEHNRLYWYRQTLGQGPEFLTYFQNEAQLEKSRLLSDRFSAERPKGSFSTLEIQRTEQGDSAMYLCASSYRLEYEQYFGPGTRLTVT.

The rearrangement uses TRBV27 and TRBJ1-2; 7 bases map to TRBD1. This CDR3 contains 13 residues. V shed 6 bases, J shed 8 bases, and the junction held 9 bases outside the gene matches. Germline CDR1 reads MNHEY; CDR2 reads SMNVEV (reference sequence). The CDR3 coding sequence is TGTGCCAGCAGACCAAACAGGGGCTCCGGCTACACCTTC. This gives the protein CASRPNRGSGYTF.

This rearrangement joins TRBV28 to TRBJ2-5; TRBD1 agrees at 7 bases. The CDR3 covers 15 residues. The J segment lost 4 bases and the V segment lost 7 bases, leaving 12 bases of the junction unmatched. CDR1 is MDHEN and CDR2 is SYDVKM in the germline V gene. This CDR3 is CASTPGTAIRETQYF. In DNA form, the CDR3 reads TGTGCCAGCACCCCCGGGACAGCGATAAGAGAGACCCAGTACTTC.

The chain employs TRBV7-9 and TRBJ1-1; tentatively, D is TRBD1 (6 bases). CDR3 length equals 16 residues. The germline V gene encodes CDR1 SEHNR and CDR2 FQNEAQ (reference sequence). Trimming left V 0 bases short and J 2 bases short, with 13 bases between. The CDR3 DNA reads as TGTGCCAGCAGCTTAGCACTCGGACAGAAAAACACTGAAGCTTTCTTT. Its translation: CASSLALGQKNTEAFF. Using reference TRBV7-9 and TRBJ1-1 for the parts outside the CDR3, the full variable domain is DTGVSQNPRHKITKRGQNVTFRCDPISEHNRLYWYRQTLGQGPEFLTYFQNEAQLEKSRLLSDRFSAERPKGSFSTLEIQRTEQGDSAMYLCASSLALGQKNTEAFFGQGTRLTVV.